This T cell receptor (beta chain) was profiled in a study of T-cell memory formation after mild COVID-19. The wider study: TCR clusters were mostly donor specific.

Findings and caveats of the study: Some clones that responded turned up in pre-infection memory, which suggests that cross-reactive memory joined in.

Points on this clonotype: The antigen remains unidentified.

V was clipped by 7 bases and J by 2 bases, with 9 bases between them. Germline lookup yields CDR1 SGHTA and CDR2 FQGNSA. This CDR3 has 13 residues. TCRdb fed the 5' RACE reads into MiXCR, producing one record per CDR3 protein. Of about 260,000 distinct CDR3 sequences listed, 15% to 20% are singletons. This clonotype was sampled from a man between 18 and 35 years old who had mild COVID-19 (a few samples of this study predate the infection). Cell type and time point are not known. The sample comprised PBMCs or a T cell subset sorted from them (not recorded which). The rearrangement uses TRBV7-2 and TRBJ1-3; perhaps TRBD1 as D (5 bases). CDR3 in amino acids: CASTPGTGNTIYF. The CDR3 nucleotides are TGTGCCAGCACCCCAGGGACTGGAAACACCATATATTTT. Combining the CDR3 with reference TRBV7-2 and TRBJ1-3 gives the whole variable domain GAGVSQSPSNKVTEKGKDVELRCDPISGHTALYWYRQSLGQGLEFLIYFQGNSAPDKSGLPSDRFSAERTGGSVSTLTIQRTQQEDSAVYLCASTPGTGNTIYFGEGSWLTVV.